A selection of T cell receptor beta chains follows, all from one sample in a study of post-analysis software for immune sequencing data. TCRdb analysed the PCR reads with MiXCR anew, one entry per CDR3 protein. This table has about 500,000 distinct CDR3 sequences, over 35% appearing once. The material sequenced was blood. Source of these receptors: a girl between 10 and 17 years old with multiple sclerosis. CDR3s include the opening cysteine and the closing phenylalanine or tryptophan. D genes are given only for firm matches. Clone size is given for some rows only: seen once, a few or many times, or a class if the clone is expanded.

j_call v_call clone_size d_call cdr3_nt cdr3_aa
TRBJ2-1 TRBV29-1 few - TGCAGCGAAACAAGGGCGAATGAGCAGTTCTTC CSETRANEQFF
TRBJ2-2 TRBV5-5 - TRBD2 TGTGCCAGCAGCGTTGGACTAGCGGGATTACGCCACACCGGGGAGCTGTTTTTT CASSVGLAGLRHTGELFF
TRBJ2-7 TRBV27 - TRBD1 TGTGCCAGCAGATCAACTAACAGGGGGCTGTCCTACGAGCAGTACTTC CASRSTNRGLSYEQYF
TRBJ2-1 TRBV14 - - TGTGCCAGCAGCCTGGGACCACCCTGGGAGCAGTTCTTC CASSLGPPWEQFF
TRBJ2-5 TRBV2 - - TGTGCCAGCAGTGAAAACCTGGTCGTCCAAGAGACCCAGTACTTC CASSENLVVQETQYF
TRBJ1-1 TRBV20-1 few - TGCAGTGCTATACTTACGACAAACCCAAAGCGGGCTTTCTTT CSAILTTNPKRAFF
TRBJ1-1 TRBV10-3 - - TGTGCCATCAACGAAAATCAAGGGGGTGAAGCTTTCTTT CAINENQGGEAFF
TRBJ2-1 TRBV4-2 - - TGTGCCAGCAGTCCTCTCACCCATGAGCAGTTCTTC CASSPLTHEQFF
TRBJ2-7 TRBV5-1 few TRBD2 TGCGCCAGCAGCTTGGCGCCCATGAGCGGGACGAACTCCTACGAGCAGTACTTC CASSLAPMSGTNSYEQYF
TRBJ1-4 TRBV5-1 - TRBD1 TGCGCCAGCAGACTACAGGGGGGGGATGAAAAACTGTTTTTT CASRLQGGDEKLFF
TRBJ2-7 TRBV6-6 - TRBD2 TGTGCCAGCAGTTACTCGGCCAGGGAGGGCACCTACGAGCAGTACTTC CASSYSAREGTYEQYF
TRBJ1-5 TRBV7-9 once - TGTGCCAGCCGCGAAGGGGATCAGCCCCAGCATTTT CASREGDQPQHF
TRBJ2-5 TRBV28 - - TGTGCCAGCAACTTAGGCGTAGGGGGAAGGGAGCAGTACTTC CASNLGVGGREQYF
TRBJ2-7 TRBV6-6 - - TGTGCCAGCAGTAGCACCGAGGGTGGGGGCTCATACGAGCAGTACTTC CASSSTEGGGSYEQYF
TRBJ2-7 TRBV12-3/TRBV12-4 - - TGTGCCAGCAGCAGGACAGAGACCTACGAGCAGTACTTC CASSRTETYEQYF
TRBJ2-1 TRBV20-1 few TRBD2 TGCAGTGCTTCTCCGGGACTAGCGGGAGTGAATGAGCAGTTCTTC CSASPGLAGVNEQFF
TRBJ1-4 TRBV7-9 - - TGTGCCAGCAGCTTAGATCCCGGGGACGGAAAACTGTTTTTT CASSLDPGDGKLFF
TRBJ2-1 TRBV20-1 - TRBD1 TGCAGTGCTCAGGGGGCACAGGGGAGCTCCTACAATGAGCAGTTCTTC CSAQGAQGSSYNEQFF
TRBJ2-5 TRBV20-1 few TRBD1 TGCAGTGCTAGGATGGACAGGGGGCAAGAGACCCAGTACTTC CSARMDRGQETQYF
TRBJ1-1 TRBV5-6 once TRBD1 TGTGCCAGCAGCTACCCGGGACAGTACCTGAACACTGAAGCTTTCTTT CASSYPGQYLNTEAFF
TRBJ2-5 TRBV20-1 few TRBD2 TGCAGTGCTGAGGGACTAGCGGGATTCGGGGAGACCCAGTACTTC CSAEGLAGFGETQYF
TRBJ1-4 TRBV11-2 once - TGTGCCAGCACGACGGGAACTAATGAAAAACTGTTTTTT CASTTGTNEKLFF
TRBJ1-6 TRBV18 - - TGTGCCAGTTCGCCTTCCGGGCAGGGGAATTCACCCCTCCACTTT CASSPSGQGNSPLHF
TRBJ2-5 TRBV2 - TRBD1 TGTGCCAGCAGGGACGACAGGGCGAGGACCCAGTACTTC CASRDDRARTQYF
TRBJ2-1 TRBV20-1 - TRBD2 TGCAGTGCTAGACCCCCTCCAGCGGGAGGGCCTCGTGATTACAATGAGCAGTTCTTC CSARPPPAGGPRDYNEQFF
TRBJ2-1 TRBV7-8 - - TGTGCCAGCAGCTTAGATGGGCCCGGGGATGAGCAGTTCTTC CASSLDGPGDEQFF
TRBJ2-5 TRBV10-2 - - TGCGCCAGCAGTGGGACAGACCAAGAGACCCAGTACTTC CASSGTDQETQYF
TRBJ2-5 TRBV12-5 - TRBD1 TGTGCTAGTGGATCGGGACAGGGCTCCCAAGAGACCCAGTACTTC CASGSGQGSQETQYF
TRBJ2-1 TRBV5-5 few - TGTGCCAGCAGCTTGGATCTGGTCAGGTCCAATGAGCAGTTCTTC CASSLDLVRSNEQFF
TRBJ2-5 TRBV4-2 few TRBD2 TGTGCCAGCAGCCAAGTATCTCGCGGGAGTCTGTCAGAGACCCAGTACTTC CASSQVSRGSLSETQYF
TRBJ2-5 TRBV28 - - TGTGCCAGCAGTTTCCCAGGACTCCCGATGGGGGAGACCCAGTACTTC CASSFPGLPMGETQYF
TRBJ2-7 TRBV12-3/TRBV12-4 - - TGTGCCAGCAGTGGGCTTTACGAGCAGTACTTC CASSGLYEQYF
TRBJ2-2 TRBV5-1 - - TGCGCCAGCAGCTCTGGGACCGTAGGCGCCGGGGAGCTGTTTTTT CASSSGTVGAGELFF
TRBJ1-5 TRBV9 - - TGTGCCAGCACGTTCGGGGCCGATAGCAATCAGCCCCAGCATTTT CASTFGADSNQPQHF
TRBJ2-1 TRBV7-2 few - TGTGCCAGCAGCTTTAGCTCCCAGGGACAAGAGGGTGAGCAGTTCTTC CASSFSSQGQEGEQFF
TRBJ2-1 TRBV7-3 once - TGTGCCAACAGCTTAGACTCCGGGACGGGGCAGTTCTTC CANSLDSGTGQFF
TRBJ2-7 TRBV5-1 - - TGCGCCAGCAGCCACGCCCTACAACCTTCCTACGAGCAGTACTTC CASSHALQPSYEQYF
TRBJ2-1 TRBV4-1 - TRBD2 TGCGCCAGCAGTACCAGGGCTAGCGGGCCACTCAAGTGGGACAATGAGCAGTTCTTC CASSTRASGPLKWDNEQFF
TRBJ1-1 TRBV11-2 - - TGTGCCAGCAGCCCTAGGGGGGACCTTCGAATACCTATGAACACTGAAGCTTTCTTT CASSPRGDLRIPMNTEAFF
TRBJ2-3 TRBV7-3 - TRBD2 TGTGCCAGCAGCTTAAACGTAGCGGGATTTACGGATACGCAGTATTTT CASSLNVAGFTDTQYF
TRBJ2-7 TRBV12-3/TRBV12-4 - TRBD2 TGTGCCAGCACCACCAAGCGGGACTCCTACGAGCAGTACTTC CASTTKRDSYEQYF
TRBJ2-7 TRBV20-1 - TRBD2 TGCAGTGCTACCAGTGGACTAGCGGGTTACGAGCAGTACTTC CSATSGLAGYEQYF
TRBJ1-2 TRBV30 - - TGTGCCTCAACGGGGGTCAACTATGGCTACACCTTC CASTGVNYGYTF
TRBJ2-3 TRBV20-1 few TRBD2 TGCAGTGCCAGACTAGCGGGAGGCTCCACAGATACGCAGTATTTT CSARLAGGSTDTQYF
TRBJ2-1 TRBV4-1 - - TGCGCCAGCAGCCAACCGGCTAGAAGCTCCTACAATGAGCAGTTCTTC CASSQPARSSYNEQFF
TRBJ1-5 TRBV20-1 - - TGCAGTGCTAAGATGGGGACGGCTCAGCCCCAGCATTTT CSAKMGTAQPQHF
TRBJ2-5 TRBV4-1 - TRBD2 TGCGCCAGCAGCCAAGGGCCACTAGCGGGAGTTGGGCAAGAGACCCAGTACTTC CASSQGPLAGVGQETQYF
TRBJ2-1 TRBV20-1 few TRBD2 TGCAGTGTCCCGTTGTGGTTAGCGGGAGGTGAGAGCTCCTACAATGAGCAGTTCTTC CSVPLWLAGGESSYNEQFF
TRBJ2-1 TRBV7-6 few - TGTGCCAGCAGGGCAGCCTACAATGAGCAGTTCTTC CASRAAYNEQFF
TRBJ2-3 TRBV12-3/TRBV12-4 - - TGTGCCAGCAGGTTTGTCAGGACAGATACGCAGTATTTT CASRFVRTDTQYF
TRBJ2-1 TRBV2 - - TGTGCCAGTCCTCGGGCGGGGAGCTCCTACAATGAGCAGTTCTTC CASPRAGSSYNEQFF
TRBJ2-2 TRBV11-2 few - TGTGCCAGCAGCTCAGGCCAGGCAAACACCGGGGAGCTGTTTTTT CASSSGQANTGELFF
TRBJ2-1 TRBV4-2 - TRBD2 TGTGCCAGCACCCGTGGGACTAGCGGGGACAATGAGCAGTTCTTC CASTRGTSGDNEQFF
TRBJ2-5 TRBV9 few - TGTGCCAGCAGCGGCGGACGGGGGACTGAAGAGACCCAGTACTTC CASSGGRGTEETQYF
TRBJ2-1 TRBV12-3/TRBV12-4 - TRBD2 TGTGCCAGCAGCCCGGGCAGCGGGAGGCTCAATGAGCAGTTCTTC CASSPGSGRLNEQFF
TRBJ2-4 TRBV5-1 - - TGCGCCAGCAGCTTGGAGACAACTAGGGAGCAGTACTTC CASSLETTREQYF
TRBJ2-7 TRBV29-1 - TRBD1 TGCAGCGTTGAAGTAAGGGGGCGCTCCCAGAGGGAGCAGTACTTC CSVEVRGRSQREQYF
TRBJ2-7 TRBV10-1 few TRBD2 TGCGCCAGCAGTCCTCACGGACTAGCGGGAGTCTCCTTTATCGAGCAGTACTTC CASSPHGLAGVSFIEQYF
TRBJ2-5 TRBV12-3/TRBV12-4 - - TGTGCCAGCAGTTTCGACAAAGAGACCCAGTACTTC CASSFDKETQYF
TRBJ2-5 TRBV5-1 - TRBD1 TGCGCCAGCAGCCTGGGACAGGAGGGCCCAGAGACCCAGTACTTC CASSLGQEGPETQYF